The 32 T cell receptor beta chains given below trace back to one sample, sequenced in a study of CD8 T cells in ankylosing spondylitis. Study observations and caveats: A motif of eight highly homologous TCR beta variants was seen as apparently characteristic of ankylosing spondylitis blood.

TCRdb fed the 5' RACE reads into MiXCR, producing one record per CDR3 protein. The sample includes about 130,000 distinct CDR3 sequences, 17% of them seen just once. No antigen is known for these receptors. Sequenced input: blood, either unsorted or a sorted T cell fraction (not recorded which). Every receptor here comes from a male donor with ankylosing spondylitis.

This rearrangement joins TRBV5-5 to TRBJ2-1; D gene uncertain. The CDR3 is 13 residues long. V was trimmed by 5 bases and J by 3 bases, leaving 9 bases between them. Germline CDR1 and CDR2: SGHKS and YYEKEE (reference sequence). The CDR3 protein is CASSILNYNEQFF. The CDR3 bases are TGTGCCAGCAGTATCCTCAACTACAATGAGCAGTTCTTC.

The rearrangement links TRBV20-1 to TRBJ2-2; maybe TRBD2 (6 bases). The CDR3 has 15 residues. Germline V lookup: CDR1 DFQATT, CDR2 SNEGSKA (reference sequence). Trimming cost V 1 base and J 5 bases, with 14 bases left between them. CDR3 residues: CSARGKLEGTGELFF. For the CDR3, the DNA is TGCAGTGCTAGAGGAAAGCTGGAGGGTACCGGGGAGCTGTTTTTT.

CDR3 residues: CASKGLAGGTGELFF. As DNA, the CDR3 is TGTGCCAGCAAGGGACTAGCGGGTGGAACCGGGGAGCTGTTTTTT. V and J are TRBV10-3 and TRBJ2-2, with 12 bases matching TRBD2. The CDR3 runs 15 residues. Germline lookup yields CDR1 ENHRY and CDR2 SYGVKD. Unmatched junction bases numbered 8, after V lost 10 bases and J lost 5 bases.

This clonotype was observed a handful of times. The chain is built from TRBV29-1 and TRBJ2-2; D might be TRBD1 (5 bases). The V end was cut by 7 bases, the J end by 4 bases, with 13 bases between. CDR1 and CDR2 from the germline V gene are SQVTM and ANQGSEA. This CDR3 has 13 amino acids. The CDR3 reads CSARPGSTGELFF. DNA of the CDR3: TGCAGCGCCCGTCCAGGGTCCACCGGGGAGCTGTTTTTT.

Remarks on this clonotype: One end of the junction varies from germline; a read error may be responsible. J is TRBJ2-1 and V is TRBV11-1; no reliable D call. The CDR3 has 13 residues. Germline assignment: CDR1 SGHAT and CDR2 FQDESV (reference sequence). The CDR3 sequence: CASSLLQSYNEQF. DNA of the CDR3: TGTGCCAGCAGCTTACTACAGTCCTACAATGAGCAGTTC.

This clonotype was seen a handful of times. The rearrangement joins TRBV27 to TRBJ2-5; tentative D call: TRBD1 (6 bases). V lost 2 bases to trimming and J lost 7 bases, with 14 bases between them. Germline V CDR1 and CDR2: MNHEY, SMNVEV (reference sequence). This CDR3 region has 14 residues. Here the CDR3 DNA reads TGTGCCAGCAGTTTAAGGGCAGGGGCGGGGACCCAGTACTTC. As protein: CASSLRAGAGTQYF.

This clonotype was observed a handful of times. The CDR3 loop reads CASSLKVWERSYNEQFF. The CDR3 DNA reads TGTGCCAGCAGCTTGAAAGTTTGGGAGAGATCCTACAATGAGCAGTTCTTC. The rearrangement joins TRBV5-6 to TRBJ2-1; TRBD2 might be the D (5 bases). Between the trimmed V and J ends, which lost 1 base and 1 base, there was a span of 15 bases. This CDR3 spans 17 amino acids. Per germline, CDR1 SGHDT and CDR2 YYEEEE.

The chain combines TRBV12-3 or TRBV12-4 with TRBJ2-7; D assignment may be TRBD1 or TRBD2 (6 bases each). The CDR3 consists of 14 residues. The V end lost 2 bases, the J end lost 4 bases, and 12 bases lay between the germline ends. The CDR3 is CASSLWGASYEQYF. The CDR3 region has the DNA TGTGCCAGCAGTTTATGGGGGGCTTCATACGAGCAGTACTTC.

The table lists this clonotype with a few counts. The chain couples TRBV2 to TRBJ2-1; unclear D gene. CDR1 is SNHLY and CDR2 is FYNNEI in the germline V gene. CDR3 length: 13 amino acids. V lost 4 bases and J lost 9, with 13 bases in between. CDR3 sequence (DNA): TGTGCCAGCAGTGGGGGTCGGGTGATTGAGCAGTTCTTC. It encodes CASSGGRVIEQFF.

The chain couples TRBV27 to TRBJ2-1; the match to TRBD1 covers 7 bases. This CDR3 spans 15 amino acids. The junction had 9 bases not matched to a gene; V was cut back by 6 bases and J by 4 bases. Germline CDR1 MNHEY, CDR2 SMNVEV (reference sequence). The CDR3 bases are TGTGCCAGCAGCTTCCGGGACAGACAATACAATGAGCAGTTCTTC. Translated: CASSFRDRQYNEQFF.

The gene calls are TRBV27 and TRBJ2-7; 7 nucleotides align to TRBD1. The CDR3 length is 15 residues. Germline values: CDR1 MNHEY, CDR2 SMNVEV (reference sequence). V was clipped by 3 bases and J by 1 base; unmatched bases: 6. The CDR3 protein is CASSFGTANSYEQYF. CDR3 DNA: TGTGCCAGCAGTTTTGGGACAGCGAATTCCTACGAGCAGTACTTC.

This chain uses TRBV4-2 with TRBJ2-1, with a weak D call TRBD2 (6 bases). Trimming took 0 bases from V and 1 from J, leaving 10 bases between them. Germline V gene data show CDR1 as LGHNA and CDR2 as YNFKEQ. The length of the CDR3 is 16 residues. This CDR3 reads CASSQEGRESYNEQFF. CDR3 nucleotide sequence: TGTGCCAGCAGCCAAGAAGGACGGGAGTCCTACAATGAGCAGTTCTTC.

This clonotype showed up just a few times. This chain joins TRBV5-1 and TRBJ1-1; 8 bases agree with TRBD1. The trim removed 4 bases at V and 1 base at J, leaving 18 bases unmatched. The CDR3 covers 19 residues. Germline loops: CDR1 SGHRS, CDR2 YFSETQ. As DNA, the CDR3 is TGCGCCAGCAGCCTCCTGCGACCCCCCTTAGACAGGGGGAACACTGAAGCTTTCTTT. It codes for CASSLLRPPLDRGNTEAFF.

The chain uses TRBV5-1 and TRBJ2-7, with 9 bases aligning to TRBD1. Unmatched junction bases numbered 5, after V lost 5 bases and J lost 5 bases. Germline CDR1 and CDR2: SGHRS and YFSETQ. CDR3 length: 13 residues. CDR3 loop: CASRGTGSNEQYF. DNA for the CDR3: TGCGCCAGCAGAGGGACAGGGTCCAACGAGCAGTACTTC. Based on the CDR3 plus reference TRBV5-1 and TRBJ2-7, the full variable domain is KAGVTQTPRYLIKTRGQQVTLSCSPISGHRSVSWYQQTPGQGLQFLFEYFSETQRNKGNFPGRFSGRQFSNSRSEMNVSTLELGDSALYLCASRGTGSNEQYFGPGTRLTVT.

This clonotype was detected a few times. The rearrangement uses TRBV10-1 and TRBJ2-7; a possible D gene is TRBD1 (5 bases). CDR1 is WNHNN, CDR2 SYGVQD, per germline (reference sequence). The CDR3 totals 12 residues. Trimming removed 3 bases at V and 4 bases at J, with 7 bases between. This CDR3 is CASSDDRYEQYF. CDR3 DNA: TGCGCCAGCAGTGATGACAGATACGAGCAGTACTTC.

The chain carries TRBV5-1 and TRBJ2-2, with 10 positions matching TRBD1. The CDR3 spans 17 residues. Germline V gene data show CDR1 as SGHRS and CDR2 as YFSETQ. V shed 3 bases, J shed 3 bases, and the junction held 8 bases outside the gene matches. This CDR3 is CASSSPLGTGDTGELFF. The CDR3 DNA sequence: TGCGCCAGCAGCTCCCCCCTTGGGACAGGGGACACCGGGGAGCTGTTTTTT.

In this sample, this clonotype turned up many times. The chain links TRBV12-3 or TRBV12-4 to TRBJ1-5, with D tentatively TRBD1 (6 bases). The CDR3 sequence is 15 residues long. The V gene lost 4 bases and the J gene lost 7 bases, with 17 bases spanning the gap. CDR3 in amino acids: CASSYTTGPGQPQHF. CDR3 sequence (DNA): TGTGCCAGCAGTTATACGACAGGACCGGGGCAGCCCCAGCATTTT.

The CDR3: CASSSIPRLPDDEQFF. CDR3 nucleotides: TGCGCCAGCAGCTCCATACCCAGACTTCCCGACGATGAGCAGTTCTTC. The chain has TRBV5-1 and TRBJ2-1; unclear D gene. The CDR3 is made up of 16 amino acids. Germline V gene data show CDR1 as SGHRS and CDR2 as YFSETQ. The germline V and J ends were trimmed by 3 bases and 8 bases, with 21 bases remaining between them.

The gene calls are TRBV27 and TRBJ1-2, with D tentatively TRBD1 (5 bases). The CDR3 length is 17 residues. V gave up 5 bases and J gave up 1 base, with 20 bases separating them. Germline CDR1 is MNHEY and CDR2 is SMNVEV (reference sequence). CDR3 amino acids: CASSLYQGRGVNYGYTF. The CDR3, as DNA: TGTGCCAGCAGTCTTTACCAGGGCAGAGGGGTTAACTATGGCTACACCTTC.

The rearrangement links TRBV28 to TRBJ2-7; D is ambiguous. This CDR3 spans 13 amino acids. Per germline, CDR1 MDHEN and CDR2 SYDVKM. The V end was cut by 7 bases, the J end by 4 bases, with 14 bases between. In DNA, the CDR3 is TGTGCCAGCACGGATGGGGTCGGGTACGAGCAGTACTTC. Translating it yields CASTDGVGYEQYF.

The CDR3 sequence: CATRTSGYNEQFF. CDR3 nucleotide sequence: TGTGCCACAAGGACTAGCGGTTACAATGAGCAGTTCTTC. The J gene is TRBJ2-1, the V gene TRBV24-1; 10 positions agree with TRBD2. There are 13 residues in the CDR3. Trimming at V came to 10 bases and at J to 4 bases, leaving 3 bases not matched to a gene. CDR1 is KGHDR, CDR2 SFDVKD, per germline.

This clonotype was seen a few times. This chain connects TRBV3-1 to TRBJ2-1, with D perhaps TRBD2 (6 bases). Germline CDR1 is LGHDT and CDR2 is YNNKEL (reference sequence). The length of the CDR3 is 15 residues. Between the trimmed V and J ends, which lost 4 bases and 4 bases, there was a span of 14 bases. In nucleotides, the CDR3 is TGTGCCAGCAGCCCCCAAAGCGGGCCTTACAATGAGCAGTTCTTC. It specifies CASSPQSGPYNEQFF.

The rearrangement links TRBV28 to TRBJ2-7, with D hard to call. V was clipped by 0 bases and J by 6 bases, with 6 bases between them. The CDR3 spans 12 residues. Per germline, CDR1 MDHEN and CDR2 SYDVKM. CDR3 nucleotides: TGTGCCAGCAGTTTATGGCCTCTCGAGCAGTACTTC. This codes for CASSLWPLEQYF.

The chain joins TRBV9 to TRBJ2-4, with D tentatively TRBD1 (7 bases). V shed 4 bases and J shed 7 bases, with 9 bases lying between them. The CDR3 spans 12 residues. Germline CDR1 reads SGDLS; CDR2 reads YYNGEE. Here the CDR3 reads CASSPGGNIQYF. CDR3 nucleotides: TGTGCCAGCAGCCCAGGGGGGAACATTCAGTACTTC. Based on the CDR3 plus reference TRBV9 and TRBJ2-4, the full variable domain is DSGVTQTPKHLITATGQRVTLRCSPRSGDLSVYWYQQSLDQGLQFLIQYYNGEERAKGNILERFSAQQFPDLHSELNLSSLELGDSALYFCASSPGGNIQYFGAGTRLSVL.

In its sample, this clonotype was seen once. The CDR3 spells CASSEPSSGNTIYF. The CDR3 DNA sequence: TGTGCCAGCAGTGAACCGAGCTCTGGAAACACCATATATTTT. The V call is TRBV2, the J call TRBJ1-3, with D hard to call. V was clipped by 2 bases and J by 0 bases, with 5 bases between them. The CDR3 extends over 14 amino acids. Germline-derived CDR1 and CDR2 are SNHLY and FYNNEI. The full variable domain, completed using reference TRBV2 and TRBJ1-3, is EPEVTQTPSHQVTQMGQEVILRCVPISNHLYFYWYRQILGQKVEFLVSFYNNEISEKSEIFDDQFSVERPDGSNFTLKIRSTKLEDSAMYFCASSEPSSGNTIYFGEGSWLTVV.

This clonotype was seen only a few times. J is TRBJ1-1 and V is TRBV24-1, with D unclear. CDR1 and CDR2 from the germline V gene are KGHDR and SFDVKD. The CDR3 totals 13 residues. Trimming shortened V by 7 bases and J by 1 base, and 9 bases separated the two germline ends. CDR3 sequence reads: CATSPGWNTEAFF. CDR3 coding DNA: TGTGCCACCAGCCCAGGTTGGAACACTGAAGCTTTCTTT.

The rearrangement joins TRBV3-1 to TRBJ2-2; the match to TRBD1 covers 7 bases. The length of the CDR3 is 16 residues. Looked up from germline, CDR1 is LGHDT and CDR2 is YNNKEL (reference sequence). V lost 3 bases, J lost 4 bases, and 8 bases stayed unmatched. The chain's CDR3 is CASSHASGTATGELFF. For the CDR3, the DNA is TGTGCCAGCAGCCACGCCTCCGGGACAGCCACCGGGGAGCTGTTTTTT.

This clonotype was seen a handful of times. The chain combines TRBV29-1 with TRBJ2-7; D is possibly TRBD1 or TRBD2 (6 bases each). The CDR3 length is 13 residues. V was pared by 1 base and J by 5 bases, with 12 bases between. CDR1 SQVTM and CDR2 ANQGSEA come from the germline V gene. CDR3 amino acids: CSVEGPGAHEQYF. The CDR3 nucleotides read TGCAGCGTTGAAGGCCCGGGGGCCCACGAGCAGTACTTC.

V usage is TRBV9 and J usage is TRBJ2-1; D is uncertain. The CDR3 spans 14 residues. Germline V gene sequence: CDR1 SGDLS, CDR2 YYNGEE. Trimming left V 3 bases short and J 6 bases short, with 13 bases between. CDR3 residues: CASSGPPGANEQFF. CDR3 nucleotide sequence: TGTGCCAGCAGCGGACCGCCGGGCGCCAATGAGCAGTTCTTC.

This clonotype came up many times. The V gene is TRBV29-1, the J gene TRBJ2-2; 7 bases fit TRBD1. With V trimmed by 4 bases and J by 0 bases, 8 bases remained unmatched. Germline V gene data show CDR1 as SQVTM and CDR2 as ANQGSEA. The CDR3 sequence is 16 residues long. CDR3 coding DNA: TGCAGCGTTGCCCTGGGACAGTTCGCGAACACCGGGGAGCTGTTTTTT. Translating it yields CSVALGQFANTGELFF.

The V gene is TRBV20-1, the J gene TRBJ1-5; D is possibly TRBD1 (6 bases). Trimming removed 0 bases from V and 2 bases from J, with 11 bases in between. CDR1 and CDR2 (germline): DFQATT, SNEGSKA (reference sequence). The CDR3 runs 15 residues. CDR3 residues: CSARDRGWGNQPQHF. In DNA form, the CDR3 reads TGCAGTGCTAGAGACAGGGGCTGGGGCAATCAGCCCCAGCATTTT.

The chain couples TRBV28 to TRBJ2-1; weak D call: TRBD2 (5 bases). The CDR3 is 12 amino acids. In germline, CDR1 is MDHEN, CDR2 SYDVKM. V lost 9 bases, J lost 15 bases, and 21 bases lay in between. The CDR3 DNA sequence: TGTGCCAGGTTTCCTAGCTCCCCTTGGGGGTTCTTC. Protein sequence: CARFPSSPWGFF.